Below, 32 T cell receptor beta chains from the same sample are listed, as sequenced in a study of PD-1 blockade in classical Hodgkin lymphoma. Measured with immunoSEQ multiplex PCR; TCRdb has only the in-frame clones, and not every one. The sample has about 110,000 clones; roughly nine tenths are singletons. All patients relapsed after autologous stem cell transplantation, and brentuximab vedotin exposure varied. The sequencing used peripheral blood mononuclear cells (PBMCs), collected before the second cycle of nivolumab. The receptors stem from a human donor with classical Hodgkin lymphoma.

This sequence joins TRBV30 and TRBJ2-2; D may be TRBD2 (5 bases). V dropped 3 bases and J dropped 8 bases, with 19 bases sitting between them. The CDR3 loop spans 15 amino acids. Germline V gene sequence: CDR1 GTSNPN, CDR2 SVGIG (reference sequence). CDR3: CAWSDYWIGRGELFF. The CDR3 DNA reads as TGTGCCTGGAGCGACTATTGGATTGGGCGGGGGGAGCTGTTTTTT.

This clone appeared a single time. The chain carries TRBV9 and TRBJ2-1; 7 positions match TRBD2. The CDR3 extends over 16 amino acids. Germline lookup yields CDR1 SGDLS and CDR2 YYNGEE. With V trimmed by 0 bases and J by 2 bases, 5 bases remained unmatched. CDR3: CASSVGYGTTYNEQFF. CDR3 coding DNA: TGTGCCAGCAGCGTAGGATACGGGACTACCTACAATGAGCAGTTCTTC.

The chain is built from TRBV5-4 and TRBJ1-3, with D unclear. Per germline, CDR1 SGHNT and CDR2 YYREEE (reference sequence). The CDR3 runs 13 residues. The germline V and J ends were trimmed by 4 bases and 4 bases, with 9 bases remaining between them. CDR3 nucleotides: TGTGCCAGCAGCCGGGAGCGAGGAAACACCATATATTTT. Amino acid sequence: CASSRERGNTIYF. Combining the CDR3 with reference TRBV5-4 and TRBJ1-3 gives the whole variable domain ETGVTQSPTHLIKTRGQQVTLRCSSQSGHNTVSWYQQALGQGPQFIFQYYREEENGRGNFPPRFSGLQFPNYSSELNVNALELDDSALYLCASSRERGNTIYFGEGSWLTVV.

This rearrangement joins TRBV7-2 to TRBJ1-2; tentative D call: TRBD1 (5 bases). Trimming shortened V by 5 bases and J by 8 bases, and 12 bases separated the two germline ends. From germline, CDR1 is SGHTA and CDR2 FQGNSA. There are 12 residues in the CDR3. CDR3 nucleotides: TGTGCCAGCAGCCCGAGGGACTGGGGCTACACCTTC. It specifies CASSPRDWGYTF.

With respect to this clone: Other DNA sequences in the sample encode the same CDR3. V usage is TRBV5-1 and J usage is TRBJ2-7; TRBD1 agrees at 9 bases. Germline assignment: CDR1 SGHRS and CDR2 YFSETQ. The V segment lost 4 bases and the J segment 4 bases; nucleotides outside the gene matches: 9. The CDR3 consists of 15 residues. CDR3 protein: CASSQGTGLAYEQYF. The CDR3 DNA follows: TGCGCCAGCAGCCAGGGGACAGGGTTGGCTTACGAGCAGTACTTC.

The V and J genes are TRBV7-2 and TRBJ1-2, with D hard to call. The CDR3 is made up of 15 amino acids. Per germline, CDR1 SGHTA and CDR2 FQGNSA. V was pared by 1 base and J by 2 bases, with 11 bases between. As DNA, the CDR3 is TGTGCCAGCAGCTTAGGAGGTCGAGTGAACTATGGCTACACCTTC. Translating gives CASSLGGRVNYGYTF.

The CDR3: CASSPPVTEAFF. CDR3 in DNA: TGTGCCAGCAGTCCACCAGTCACTGAAGCTTTCTTT. The gene calls are TRBV28 and TRBJ1-1; D unclear. This CDR3 comprises 12 residues. Germline loops: CDR1 MDHEN, CDR2 SYDVKM. V was clipped by 5 bases and J by 4 bases, with 8 bases between them.

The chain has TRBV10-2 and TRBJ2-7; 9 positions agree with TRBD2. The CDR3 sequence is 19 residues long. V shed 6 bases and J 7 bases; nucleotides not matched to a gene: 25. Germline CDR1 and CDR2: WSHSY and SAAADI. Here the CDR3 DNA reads TGCGCCAGCAGCCTAAGACAGTGGCCCTTGGCTAGCGGGACGCGGGAGCAGTACTTC. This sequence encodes CASSLRQWPLASGTREQYF.

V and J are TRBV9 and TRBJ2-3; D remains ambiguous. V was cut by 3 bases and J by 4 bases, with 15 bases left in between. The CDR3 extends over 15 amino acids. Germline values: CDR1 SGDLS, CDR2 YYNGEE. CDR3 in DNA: TGTGCCAGCAGCGGATCGCTAGGTCCCCCAGATACGCAGTATTTT. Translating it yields CASSGSLGPPDTQYF.

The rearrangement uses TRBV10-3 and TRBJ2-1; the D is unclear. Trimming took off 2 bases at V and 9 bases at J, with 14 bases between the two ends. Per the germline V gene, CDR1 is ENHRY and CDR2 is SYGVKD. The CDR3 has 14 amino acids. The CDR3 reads CAISERQAPGEQFF. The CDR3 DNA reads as TGTGCCATCAGTGAGCGGCAGGCCCCTGGTGAGCAGTTCTTC.

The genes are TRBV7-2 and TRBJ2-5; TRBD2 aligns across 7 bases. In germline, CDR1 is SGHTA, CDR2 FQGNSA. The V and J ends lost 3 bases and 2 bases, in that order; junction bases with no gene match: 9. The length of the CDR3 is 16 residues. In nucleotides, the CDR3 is TGTGCCAGCAGCTTCCCCGGGGAGGGGTTACAAGAGACCCAGTACTTC. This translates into CASSFPGEGLQETQYF.

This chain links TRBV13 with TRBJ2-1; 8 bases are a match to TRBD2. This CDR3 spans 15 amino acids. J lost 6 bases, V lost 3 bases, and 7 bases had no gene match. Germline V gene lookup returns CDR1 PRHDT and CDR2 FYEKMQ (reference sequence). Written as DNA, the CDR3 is TGTGCCAGCAGCTTCAGCGGGAGTTATTTCAATGAGCAGTTCTTC. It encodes CASSFSGSYFNEQFF.

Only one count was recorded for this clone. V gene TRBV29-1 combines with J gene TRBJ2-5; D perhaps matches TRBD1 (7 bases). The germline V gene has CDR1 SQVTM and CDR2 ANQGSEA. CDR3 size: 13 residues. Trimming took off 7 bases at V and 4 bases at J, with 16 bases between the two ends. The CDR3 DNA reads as TGCAGCGGAAGACAGGGAGGAAGAGAGACCCAGTACTTC. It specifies CSGRQGGRETQYF. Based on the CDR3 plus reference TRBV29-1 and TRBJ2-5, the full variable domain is SAVISQKPSRDICQRGTSLTIQCQVDSQVTMMFWYRQQPGQSLTLIATANQGSEATYESGFVIDKFPISRPNLTFSTLTVSNMSPEDSSIYLCSGRQGGRETQYFGPGTRLLVL.

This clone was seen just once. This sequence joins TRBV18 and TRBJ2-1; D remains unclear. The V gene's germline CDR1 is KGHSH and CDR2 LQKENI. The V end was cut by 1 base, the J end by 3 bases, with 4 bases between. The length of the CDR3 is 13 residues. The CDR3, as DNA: TGTGCCAGCTCACCACAGGGCTACAATGAGCAGTTCTTC. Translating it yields CASSPQGYNEQFF.

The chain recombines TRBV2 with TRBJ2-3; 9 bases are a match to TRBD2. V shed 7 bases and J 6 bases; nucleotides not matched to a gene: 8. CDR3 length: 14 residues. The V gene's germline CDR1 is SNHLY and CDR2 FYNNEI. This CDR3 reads CASMRLAVLDTQYF. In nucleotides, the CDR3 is TGTGCCAGCATGAGACTAGCGGTATTGGATACGCAGTATTTT.

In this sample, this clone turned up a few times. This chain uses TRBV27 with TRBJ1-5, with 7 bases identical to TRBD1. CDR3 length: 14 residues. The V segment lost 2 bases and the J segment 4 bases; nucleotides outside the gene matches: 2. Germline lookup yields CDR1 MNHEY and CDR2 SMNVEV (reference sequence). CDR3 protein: CASSLGRGNQPQHF. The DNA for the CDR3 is TGTGCCAGCAGTTTAGGCAGGGGGAATCAGCCCCAGCATTTT.

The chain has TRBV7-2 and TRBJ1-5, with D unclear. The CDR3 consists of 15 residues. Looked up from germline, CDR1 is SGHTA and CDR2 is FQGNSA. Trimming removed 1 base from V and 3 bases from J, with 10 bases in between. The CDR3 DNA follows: TGTGCCAGCAGCTTAGAGAGTATATCCAATCAGCCCCAGCATTTT. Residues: CASSLESISNQPQHF.

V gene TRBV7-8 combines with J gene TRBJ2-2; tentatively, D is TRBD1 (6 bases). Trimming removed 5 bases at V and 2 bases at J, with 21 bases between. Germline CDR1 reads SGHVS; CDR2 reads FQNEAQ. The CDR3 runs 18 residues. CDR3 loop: CASSTWPAGVPNTGELFF. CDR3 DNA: TGTGCCAGCAGCACCTGGCCGGCAGGGGTACCAAACACCGGGGAGCTGTTTTTT.

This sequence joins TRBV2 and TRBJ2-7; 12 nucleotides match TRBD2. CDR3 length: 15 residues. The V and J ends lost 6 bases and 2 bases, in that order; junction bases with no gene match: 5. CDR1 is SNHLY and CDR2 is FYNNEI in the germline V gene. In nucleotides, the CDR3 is TGTGCCAGCAGCTTCGGACTAGCGGGAACCTACGAGCAGTACTTC. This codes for CASSFGLAGTYEQYF.

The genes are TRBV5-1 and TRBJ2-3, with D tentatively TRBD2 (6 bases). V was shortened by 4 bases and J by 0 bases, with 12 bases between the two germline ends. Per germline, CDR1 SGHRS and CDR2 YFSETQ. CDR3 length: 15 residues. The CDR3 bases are TGCGCCAGCAGCGAGGCAGGGACTAGCACAGATACGCAGTATTTT. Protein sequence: CASSEAGTSTDTQYF.

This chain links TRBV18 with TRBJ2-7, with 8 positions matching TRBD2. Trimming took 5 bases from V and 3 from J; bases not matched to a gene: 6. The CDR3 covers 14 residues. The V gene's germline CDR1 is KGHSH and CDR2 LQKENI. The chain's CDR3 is CASSTGTSNYEQYF. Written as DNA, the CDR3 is TGTGCCAGCTCAACCGGGACTAGTAACTACGAGCAGTACTTC.

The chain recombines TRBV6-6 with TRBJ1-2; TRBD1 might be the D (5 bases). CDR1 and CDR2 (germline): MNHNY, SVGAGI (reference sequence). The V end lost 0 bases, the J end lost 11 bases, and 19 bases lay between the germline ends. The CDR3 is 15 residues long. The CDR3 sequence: CASSYSTGTGGSYTF. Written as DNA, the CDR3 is TGTGCCAGCAGTTACTCGACGGGGACCGGCGGAAGTTACACCTTC.

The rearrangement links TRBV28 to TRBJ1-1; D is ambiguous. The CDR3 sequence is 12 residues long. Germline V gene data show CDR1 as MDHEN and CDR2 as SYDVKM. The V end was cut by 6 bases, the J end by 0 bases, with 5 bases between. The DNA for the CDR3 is TGTGCCAGCAGGGTCATGAACACTGAAGCTTTCTTT. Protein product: CASRVMNTEAFF.

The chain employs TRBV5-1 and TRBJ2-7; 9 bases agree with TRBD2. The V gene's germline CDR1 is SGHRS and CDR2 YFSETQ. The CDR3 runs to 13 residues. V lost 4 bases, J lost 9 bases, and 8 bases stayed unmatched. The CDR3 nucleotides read TGCGCCAGCAGCCCGGAGGGCGGGAGGGGGCAGTACTTC. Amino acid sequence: CASSPEGGRGQYF.

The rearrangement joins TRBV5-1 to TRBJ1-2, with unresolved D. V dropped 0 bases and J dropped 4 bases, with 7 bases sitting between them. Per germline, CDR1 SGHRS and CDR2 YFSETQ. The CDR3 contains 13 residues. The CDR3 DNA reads TGCGCCAGCAGCTTGGGGCGGCCCTATGGCTACACCTTC. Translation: CASSLGRPYGYTF.

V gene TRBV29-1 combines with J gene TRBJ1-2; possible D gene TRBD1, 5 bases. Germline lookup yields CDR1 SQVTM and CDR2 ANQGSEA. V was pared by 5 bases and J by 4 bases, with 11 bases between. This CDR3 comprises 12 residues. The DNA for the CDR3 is TGCAGCGTTCCCAGCGGGGGCTATGGCTACACCTTC. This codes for CSVPSGGYGYTF. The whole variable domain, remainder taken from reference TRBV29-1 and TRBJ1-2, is SAVISQKPSRDICQRGTSLTIQCQVDSQVTMMFWYRQQPGQSLTLIATANQGSEATYESGFVIDKFPISRPNLTFSTLTVSNMSPEDSSIYLCSVPSGGYGYTFGSGTRLTVV.

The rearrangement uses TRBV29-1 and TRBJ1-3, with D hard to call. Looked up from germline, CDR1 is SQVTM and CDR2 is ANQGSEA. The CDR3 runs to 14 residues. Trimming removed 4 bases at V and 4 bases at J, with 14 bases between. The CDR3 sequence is CSVGQTGRGNTIYF. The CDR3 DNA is TGCAGCGTTGGGCAAACCGGGAGAGGAAACACCATATATTTT.

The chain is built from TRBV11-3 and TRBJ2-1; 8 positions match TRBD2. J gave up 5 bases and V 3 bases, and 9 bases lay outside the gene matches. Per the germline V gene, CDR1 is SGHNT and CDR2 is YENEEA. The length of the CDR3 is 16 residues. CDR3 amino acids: CASSFGNSGADNEQFF. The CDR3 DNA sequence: TGTGCCAGCAGCTTTGGGAATAGCGGGGCTGACAATGAGCAGTTCTTC.

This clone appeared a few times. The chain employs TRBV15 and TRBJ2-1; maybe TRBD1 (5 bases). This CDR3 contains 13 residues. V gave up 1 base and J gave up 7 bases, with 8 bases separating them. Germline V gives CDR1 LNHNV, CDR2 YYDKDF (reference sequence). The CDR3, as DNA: TGTGCCACCAGCAGAGTAGCAGGGAATGAGCAGTTCTTC. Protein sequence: CATSRVAGNEQFF. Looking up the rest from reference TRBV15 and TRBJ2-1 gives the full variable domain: DAMVIQNPRYQVTQFGKPVTLSCSQTLNHNVMYWYQQKSSQAPKLLFHYYDKDFNNEADTPDNFQSRRPNTSFCFLDIRSPGLGDTAMYLCATSRVAGNEQFFGPGTRLTVL.

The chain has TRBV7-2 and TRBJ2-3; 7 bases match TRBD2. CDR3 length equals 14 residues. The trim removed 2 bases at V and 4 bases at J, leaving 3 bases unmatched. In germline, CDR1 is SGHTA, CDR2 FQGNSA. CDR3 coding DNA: TGTGCCAGCAGCTTAACGGCGGGAGCAGATACGCAGTATTTT. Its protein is CASSLTAGADTQYF.

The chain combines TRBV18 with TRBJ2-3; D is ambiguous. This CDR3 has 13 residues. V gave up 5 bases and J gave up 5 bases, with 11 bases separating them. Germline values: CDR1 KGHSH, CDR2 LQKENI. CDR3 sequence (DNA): TGTGCCAGCTCATATACGGTCGGAGATACGCAGTATTTT. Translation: CASSYTVGDTQYF. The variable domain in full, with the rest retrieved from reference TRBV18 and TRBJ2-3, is NAGVMQNPRHLVRRRGQEARLRCSPMKGHSHVYWYRQLPEEGLKFMVYLQKENIIDESGMPKERFSAEFPKEGPSILRIQQVVRGDSAAYFCASSYTVGDTQYFGPGTRLTVL.

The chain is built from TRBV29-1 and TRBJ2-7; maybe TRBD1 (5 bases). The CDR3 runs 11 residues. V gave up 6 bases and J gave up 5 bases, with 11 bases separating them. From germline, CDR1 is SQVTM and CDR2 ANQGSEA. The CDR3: CSVSRVNEQYF. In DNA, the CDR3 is TGCAGCGTCTCCAGGGTAAACGAGCAGTACTTC.